The rows below give T cell receptor beta chains drawn from one sample of a study of blood T cell repertoires in COVID-19. Some clones are missing from TCRdb's copy, which holds only in-frame ones; the method was immunoSEQ multiplex PCR. Altogether under 500,000 clones are present, roughly 91% being singletons, with the ten largest covering over 4%. Sequencing was performed on peripheral blood. The receptors here all came from a woman in her 30s with acute or convalescent COVID-19. CDR3s include the opening cysteine and the closing phenylalanine or tryptophan. The D gene is left open where the match is weak. A clone size is listed for some rows: how often the clone was seen (once, few, many), or a class if it is expanded.

>.|.|TRBV28|TRBJ2-2
TGTGCCAGCAGTTCCCTAAGGGCGGGGATCGGGGAGCTGTTTTTT
CASSSLRAGIGELFF
>.|.|TRBV7-9|TRBJ2-2
TGTGCCAGCAGCCGCCGGGACTCGATAACCGGGGAGCTGTTTTTT
CASSRRDSITGELFF
>TRBD2|.|TRBV28|TRBJ2-3
TGTGCCAGCAGTTCTAGCGGGGTTGGGACAGATACGCAGTATTTT
CASSSSGVGTDTQYF
>.|.|TRBV28|TRBJ2-7
TGTGCCAGCAGCGGACTCTACGAGCAGTACTTC
CASSGLYEQYF
>.|.|TRBV5-6|TRBJ1-1
TGTGCCAGCAGCTTCGGGTATAGGCCCCTGAACACTGAAGCTTTCTTT
CASSFGYRPLNTEAFF
>TRBD1|.|TRBV2|TRBJ2-2
TGTGCCAGCAGCGCCGGGACAGCTCTAAACACCGGGGAGCTGTTTTTT
CASSAGTALNTGELFF
>.|once|TRBV6-1|TRBJ2-5
TGTGCCAGCAGGGAAGGGGCGGGGCGGGAGACCCAGTACTTC
CASREGAGRETQYF
>.|.|TRBV9|TRBJ2-2
TGTGCCAGCAGCGATCGGACTCCTACCGGGGAGCTGTTTTTT
CASSDRTPTGELFF
>TRBD1|few|TRBV7-9|TRBJ1-1
TGTGCCAGCAGCTTACCGGGACAGCTGAATACTGAAGCTTTCTTT
CASSLPGQLNTEAFF
>TRBD1|.|TRBV27|TRBJ1-2
TGTGCCAGCAGCCAGGGGGCGCCTTACTATGGCTACACCTTC
CASSQGAPYYGYTF
>TRBD2|.|TRBV3-1/TRBV3-2|TRBJ2-1
TGTGCCAGCAGCCGCGGACTAGCGGGGTACAATGAGCAGTTCTTC
CASSRGLAGYNEQFF
>.|.|TRBV28|TRBJ1-5
TGTGCCAGCATTTCGTCCAATCAGCCCCAGCATTTT
CASISSNQPQHF
>.|.|TRBV5-1|TRBJ2-3
TGCGCCAGCAAATTGGGAGCTTCAGATACGCAGTATTTT
CASKLGASDTQYF
>TRBD1|.|TRBV24-1|TRBJ1-2
TGTGCCACCAGTGAAAGAGAGACAGGGACTGGCGGCTACACCTTC
CATSERETGTGGYTF
>.|few|TRBV30|TRBJ1-5
TGTGCCTGGGCCCTGACAGGAGATCAGCCCCAGCATTTT
CAWALTGDQPQHF
>TRBD1|.|TRBV10-3|TRBJ2-1
TGTGCCATCACTTCGACAGGGGGCGATGAGCAGTTCTTC
CAITSTGGDEQFF